These T cell receptor beta chains were read from a single sample in a study of Graves' ophthalmopathy and Graves' hyperthyroidism. A single record per CDR3 protein comes from TCRdb applying MiXCR to the multiplex PCR reads. The data contain 600,000 to 650,000 distinct CDR3 sequences, about a fifth of them singletons. Sequencing input: peripheral blood. Receptors originate from a woman aged 18-29 years with stable Graves' hyperthyroidism. Some clones in this sample may be carry-over from other donors' samples. CDR3s include the opening cysteine and the closing phenylalanine or tryptophan. The D gene is left open where the match is weak. Size is omitted from some rows. Given values are once, few, many or a class for expanded clones.

abundance	v_gene	j_gene	d_gene	CDR3aa	CDR3nt
many	TRBV6-2/TRBV6-3	TRBJ1-1	-	CASSPIGGTLPEAFF	TGTGCCAGCAGTCCGATCGGGGGGACACTACCTGAAGCTTTCTTT
many	TRBV28	TRBJ2-2	-	CASRASPVDTGELFF	TGTGCCAGCAGGGCATCTCCGGTAGACACCGGGGAGCTGTTTTTT
many	TRBV6-1	TRBJ1-2	TRBD1	CASSRQGKKPGYTF	TGTGCCAGCAGTCGACAGGGGAAAAAACCTGGCTACACCTTC
few	TRBV6-2/TRBV6-3	TRBJ2-7	-	CASRPTGELNYEQYF	TGTGCCAGCAGACCGACAGGAGAATTGAACTACGAGCAGTACTTC
-	TRBV2	TRBJ2-7	-	CASSDRHEQYF	TGTGCCAGCAGTGATAGGCACGAGCAGTACTTC
many	TRBV2	TRBJ2-7	TRBD2	CATSSGALSYEQYF	TGTGCAACCTCTAGCGGGGCCCTATCCTACGAGCAGTACTTC
many	TRBV6-5	TRBJ1-2	TRBD1	CASSLRQGNLGYTF	TGTGCCAGCAGTCTCCGACAGGGGAATTTAGGCTACACCTTC
many	TRBV30	TRBJ1-1	-	CAWSYGPPRTEAFF	TGTGCCTGGAGTTACGGACCCCCGCGGACTGAAGCTTTCTTT
-	TRBV6-2/TRBV6-3	TRBJ2-7	TRBD2	CASSTSGISYEQYF	TGTGCCAGCAGCACTAGCGGGATCTCCTACGAGCAGTACTTC
few	TRBV16	TRBJ1-1	-	CASSQSGEVAFF	TGTGCCAGCAGCCAATCGGGTGAGGTGGCTTTCTTT
many	TRBV5-1	TRBJ2-7	TRBD2	CASSSGLAGTYEQYF	TGCGCCAGCAGCTCGGGACTAGCGGGGACCTACGAGCAGTACTTC